The clone carrying this TCR beta chain was detected once. The antigen is undetermined. This specimen comes from a study of shared clonotypes between healthy human individuals. Overall study findings and caveats: Deeper or shallower sequencing was expected to change how clonotypes are shared among donors.

Using immunoSEQ multiplex PCR, the repertoire was profiled, and TCRdb retains in-frame clones only, with some absent. The data show fewer than 400,000 clones, 74% seen once. In the CD4+ fraction, cells were divided into CD45RA+ naive and CD45RA-negative memory subsets. The CDR3 extends over 17 amino acids. V lost 1 base, J lost 4 bases, and 8 bases stayed unmatched. The germline V gene has CDR1 MDHEN and CDR2 SYDVKM. The source of this sequence is a man aged 30 to 45 in good health. The chain is built from TRBV28 and TRBJ2-2; 8 nucleotides match TRBD2. Sequencing used memory CD4+ T cells sorted from blood. The subset was: CD45RA-negative fraction. Here the CDR3 reads CASSLSPLAGVTGELFF. CDR3 nucleotide sequence: TGTGCCAGCAGTTTATCCCCGCTAGCGGGTGTCACCGGGGAGCTGTTTTTT.